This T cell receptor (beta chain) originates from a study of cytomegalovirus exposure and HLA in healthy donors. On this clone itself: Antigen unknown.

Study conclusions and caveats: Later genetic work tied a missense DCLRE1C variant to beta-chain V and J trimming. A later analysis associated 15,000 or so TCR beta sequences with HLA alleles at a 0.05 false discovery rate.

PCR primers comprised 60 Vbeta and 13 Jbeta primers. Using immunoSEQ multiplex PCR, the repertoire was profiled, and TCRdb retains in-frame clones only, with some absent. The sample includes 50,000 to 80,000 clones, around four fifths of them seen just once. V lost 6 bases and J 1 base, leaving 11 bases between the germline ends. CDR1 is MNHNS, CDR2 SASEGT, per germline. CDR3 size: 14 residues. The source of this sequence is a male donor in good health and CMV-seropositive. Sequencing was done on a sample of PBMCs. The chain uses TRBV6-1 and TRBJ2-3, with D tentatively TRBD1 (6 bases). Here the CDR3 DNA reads TGTGCCAGCAGCACAGGGTTGGGCACAGATACGCAGTATTTT. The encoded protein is CASSTGLGTDTQYF.